The table lists the clone carrying this T cell receptor (beta chain) with a few counts. Antigen specificity is unknown. The CDR3 runs 13 residues. V dropped 2 bases and J dropped 6 bases, with 10 bases sitting between them. Germline V lookup: CDR1 MNHNS, CDR2 SASEGT. The sample originates from a study of T cells in Graves' hyperthyroidism and ophthalmopathy. In the study overall: Prior to any treatment, at the point of initial diagnosis, peripheral blood was collected.

Template material for amplifying TCR beta CDR3 regions consisted of RNA transcripts. TCR CDR3 regions were first amplified by RT-PCR with HTBI primers. TCRdb used MiXCR to reprocess the multiplex PCR reads, holding one entry per CDR3 protein. The sample lists more than 300,000 distinct CDR3 sequences; less than 20% were seen once. Whole-study results and caveats: Most thyroid clonotypes expanded above 0.001 were also detected in blood.

This sequence was found in a young man with Graves' ophthalmopathy. The genes are TRBV6-1 and TRBJ1-2; D gene ambiguous. Sequencing was done on a sample of blood. The DNA for the CDR3 is TGTGCCAGCAGTGAAAGGTGGCAGAATGGCTACACCTTC. Protein product: CASSERWQNGYTF.